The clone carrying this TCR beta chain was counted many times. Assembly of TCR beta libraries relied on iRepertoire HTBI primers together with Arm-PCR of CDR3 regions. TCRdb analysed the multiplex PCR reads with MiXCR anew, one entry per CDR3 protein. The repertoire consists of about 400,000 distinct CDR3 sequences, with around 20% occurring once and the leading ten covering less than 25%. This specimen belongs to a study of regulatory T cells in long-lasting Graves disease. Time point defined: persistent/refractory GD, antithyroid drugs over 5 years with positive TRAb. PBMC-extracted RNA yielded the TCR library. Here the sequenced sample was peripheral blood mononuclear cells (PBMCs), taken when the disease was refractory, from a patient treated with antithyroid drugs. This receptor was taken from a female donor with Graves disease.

CDR3 amino acids: CASSPLRDHSYEQYF. The CDR3 region has the DNA TGTGCCAGCAGTCCCCTGCGGGACCATTCCTACGAGCAGTACTTC. This chain uses TRBV6-1 with TRBJ2-7; D is perhaps TRBD2 (6 bases). The CDR3 is made up of 15 amino acids. Trimming shortened V by 5 bases and J by 1 base, and 15 bases separated the two germline ends. CDR1 and CDR2 from the germline V gene are MNHNS and SASEGT.